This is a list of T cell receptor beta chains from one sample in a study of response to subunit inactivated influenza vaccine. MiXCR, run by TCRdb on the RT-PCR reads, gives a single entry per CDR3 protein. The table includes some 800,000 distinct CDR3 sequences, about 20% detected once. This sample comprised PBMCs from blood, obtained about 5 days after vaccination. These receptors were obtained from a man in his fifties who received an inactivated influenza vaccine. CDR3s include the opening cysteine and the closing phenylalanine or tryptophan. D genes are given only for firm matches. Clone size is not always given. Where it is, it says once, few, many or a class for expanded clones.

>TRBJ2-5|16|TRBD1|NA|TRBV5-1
TGCGCCAGCAGCCCGGGGGACAGGGACCTTATGGAGACCCAGTACTTC
CASSPGDRDLMETQYF
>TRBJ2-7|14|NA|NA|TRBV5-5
TGTGCCAGCAGCTTTCAGGGGGGGGTCTACGAGCAGTACTTC
CASSFQGGVYEQYF
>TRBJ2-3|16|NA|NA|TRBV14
TGTGCCAGCAGCCAAGATCGGACAGCGAGCACAGATACGCAGTATTTT
CASSQDRTASTDTQYF
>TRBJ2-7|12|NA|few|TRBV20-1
TGCAGTGCTAGAGACCCGCCCTACGAGCAGTACTTC
CSARDPPYEQYF
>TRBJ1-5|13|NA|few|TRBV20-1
TGCAGTGCTCGGACAGCTAGCAATCAGCCCCAGCATTTT
CSARTASNQPQHF
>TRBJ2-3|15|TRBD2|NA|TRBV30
TGTGCCTCCAAACCTCTAGCGGGCCTTACAGATACGCAGTATTTT
CASKPLAGLTDTQYF
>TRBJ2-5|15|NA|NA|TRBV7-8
TGTGCCAGCAGCTTAGCGGTTGGGATACAGGAGACCCAGTACTTC
CASSLAVGIQETQYF
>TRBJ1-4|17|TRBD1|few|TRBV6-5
TGTGCCAGCAGTTACTCGACTAGGACAGGGGGTCGAGAAAAACTGTTTTTT
CASSYSTRTGGREKLFF
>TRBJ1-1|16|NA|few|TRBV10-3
TGTGCCATCAGTGAGGCGATGACTCTCGGGAACACTGAAGCTTTCTTT
CAISEAMTLGNTEAFF
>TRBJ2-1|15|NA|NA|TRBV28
TGTGCCAGCAGTTACCCCGGGAGGAGGGGGAGTGAGCAGTTCTTC
CASSYPGRRGSEQFF
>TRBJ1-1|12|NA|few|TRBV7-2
TGTGCCAGCAGAGTGACAGGCCCGGTGGCTTTCTTT
CASRVTGPVAFF
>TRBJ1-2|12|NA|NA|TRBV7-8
TGTGCCAGCAGCTGGGGTTCGACGGGCTACACCTTC
CASSWGSTGYTF
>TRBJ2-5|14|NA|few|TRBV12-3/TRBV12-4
TGTGCCAGCAGTTTCCAGACTAGTAGGGAGACCCAGTACTTC
CASSFQTSRETQYF
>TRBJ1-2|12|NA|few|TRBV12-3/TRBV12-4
TGTGCCAGCAGTTTATCCCCCCCTACCTACACCTTC
CASSLSPPTYTF
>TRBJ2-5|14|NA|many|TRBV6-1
TGTGCCAGCAGTCCACAGGGAGGAAGGGAGACCCAGTACTTC
CASSPQGGRETQYF
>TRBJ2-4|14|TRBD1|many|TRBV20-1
TGCAGTGCTAGAGATTCGACAGGGAGAAACATTCAGTACTTC
CSARDSTGRNIQYF
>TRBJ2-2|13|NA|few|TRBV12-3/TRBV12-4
TGTGCCAGCAGTTTAGTGGGTTTCGGGGAGCTGTTTTTT
CASSLVGFGELFF
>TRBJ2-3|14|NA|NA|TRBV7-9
TGTGCCAGCAGCTTCCCGGGGAGTAGCGTAGCGCTGTATTTT
CASSFPGSSVALYF
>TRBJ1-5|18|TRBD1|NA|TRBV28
TGTGCCAGCAGTAAGATTGGGACAGGGTCGGGAAGCAATCAGCCCCAGCATTTT
CASSKIGTGSGSNQPQHF
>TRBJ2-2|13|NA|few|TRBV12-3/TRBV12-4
TGTGCCAGTATAACGCGGGGAACCGGGGAGCTGTTTTTT
CASITRGTGELFF
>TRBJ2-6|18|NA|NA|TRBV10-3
TGTGCCATCAGTGAGTCGGGGGCCATGAGCTCTGGGGCCAACGTCCTGACTTTC
CAISESGAMSSGANVLTF
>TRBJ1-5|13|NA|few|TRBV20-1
TGCAGTGCTACGAACCCTCGGGGGCAACCCCAGCATTTT
CSATNPRGQPQHF
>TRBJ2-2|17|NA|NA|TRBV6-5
TGTGCCAGCAGTTATAAGGGCTGGCAGGAGTACACCGGGGAGCTGTTTTTT
CASSYKGWQEYTGELFF
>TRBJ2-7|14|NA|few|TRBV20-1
TGCAGTGCTAGAGATCAGGGGTACTCCTACGAGCAGTACTTC
CSARDQGYSYEQYF
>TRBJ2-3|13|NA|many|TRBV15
TGTGCCACCAGCAGAGATCCCGGAGATACGCAGTATTTT
CATSRDPGDTQYF
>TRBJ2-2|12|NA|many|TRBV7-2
TGTGCCAGCAGCACCTACACCGGGGAGCTGTTTTTT
CASSTYTGELFF
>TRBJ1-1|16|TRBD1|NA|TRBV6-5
TGTGCCAGCAGTTACTCGGAGACAGGGTGGAACACTGAAGCTTTCTTT
CASSYSETGWNTEAFF
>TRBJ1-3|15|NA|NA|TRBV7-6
TGTGCCAGCAGCCTTACAGGAAACTCTGGAAACACCATATATTTT
CASSLTGNSGNTIYF